One sample yielded the 18 T cell receptor beta chains listed below, sequenced in a study of Tregs in tolerant kidney transplant recipients. Using immunoSEQ multiplex PCR, the repertoire was profiled, and TCRdb retains in-frame clones only, with some absent. The sample table includes fewer than 55,000 clones. Sequences were derived from CD4+ T cells from blood, sampled before the transplant. The receptors stem from a human donor who received a combined kidney and bone marrow transplant.

To note about this clone: From the germline J gene comes the end of the CDR3, since the read stops 3 residues before it. The chain combines TRBV19 with TRBJ2-3, with TRBD2 matching over 11 bases. The CDR3 has 17 residues. J was trimmed by 0 bases and V by 4 bases; bases with no gene match: 6. CDR1 LNHDA and CDR2 SQIVND come from the germline V gene (reference sequence). The CDR3 protein is CASSTRLAGNSTDTQYF. The CDR3 bases that were read are TGTGCCAGTAGTACCAGACTAGCGGGGAATAGCACAGATACG.

About this clone: The read falls 3 residues short of the CDR3 end, and the missing part is taken from the germline J gene. The chain uses TRBV10-3 and TRBJ2-2, with 12 bases identical to TRBD2. Unmatched junction bases numbered 8, after V lost 3 bases and J lost 0 bases. The germline gives CDR1 ENHRY, CDR2 SYGVKD. The CDR3 is 19 residues long. The CDR3 protein is CAISDVIASGGANTGELFF. The sequenced part of the CDR3 DNA is TGTGCCATCAGTGACGTTATAGCTAGCGGGGGGGCGAACACCGGGGAG.

Remarks on this clone: Read sequence stops 3 residues before the CDR3 end, and the germline J gene provides the missing end. The chain uses TRBV7-9 and TRBJ2-7; TRBD2 matches 15 bases. J gave up 6 bases and V 5 bases, and 2 bases lay outside the gene matches. There are 14 residues in the CDR3. Per the germline V gene, CDR1 is SEHNR and CDR2 is FQNEAQ (reference sequence). The DNA read from the CDR3 is TGTGCCAGCAGCACGGGACTAGCGGGGGGCGAG. As protein: CASSTGLAGGE. The whole CDR3 sequence is CASSTGLAGGEQYF.

As concerns this clone: The sequenced fragment ends 3 residues before the CDR3 boundary, so the rest is inferred from the germline J gene. The chain is built from TRBV10-1 and TRBJ2-2, with 7 bases that match TRBD2. The CDR3 runs to 13 residues. Per the germline V gene, CDR1 is WNHNN and CDR2 is SYGVQD (reference sequence). V lost 4 bases and J lost 6; bases outside the gene matches: 2. The CDR3 loop reads CASSGTRAGELFF. CDR3 DNA (partial): TGCGCCAGCAGTGGGACTAGAGCCGGGGAG.

Notes on this clone: Sequencing ends 3 residues short of the CDR3 end; the germline J gene provides the rest. J is TRBJ1-1 and V is TRBV7-6, with D possibly matching TRBD1 (6 bases). Germline loops: CDR1 SGHVS, CDR2 FNYEAQ. The V end was cut by 2 bases, the J end by 3 bases, with 16 bases between. The CDR3 runs to 16 residues. The covered CDR3 bases are TGTGCCAGCAGCTTACTGTCAGGGGTTTCGTACACTGAA. Its translation is CASSLLSGVSYTE. From start to end, the CDR3 is CASSLLSGVSYTEAFF.

As regards this clone: Read data end 3 residues before the CDR3 end; the end is taken from the germline J gene. J is TRBJ1-1 and V is TRBV7-9; a possible D gene is TRBD1 (5 bases). Germline V gives CDR1 SEHNR, CDR2 FQNEAQ (reference sequence). This CDR3 is 13 amino acids long. The CDR3 sequence: CASSRSARGEAFF. CDR3 bases read: TGTGCCAGCAGCCGATCGGCGAGGGGTGAG.

Comment on this clone: The missing CDR3 end, 3 residues past where the read stops, is filled in from the germline J gene. The chain recombines TRBV29-1 with TRBJ2-6, with D unresolved. Trimming removed 2 bases from V and 0 bases from J, with 11 bases in between. The CDR3 runs to 16 residues. Germline V gene lookup returns CDR1 SQVTM and CDR2 ANQGSEA. The CDR3 bases that were read are TGCAGCGTTGAAAGTGACATAGACTCTGGGGCCAACGTC. It encodes CSVESDIDSGANV. The whole CDR3 protein reads CSVESDIDSGANVLTF.

As to this clone: The read terminates 3 residues ahead of where the CDR3 ends, so the germline J gene completes it. The chain recombines TRBV6-1 with TRBJ1-1, with 8 nucleotides matching TRBD1. Germline V gene data show CDR1 as MNHNS and CDR2 as SASEGT. CDR3 length: 16 residues. V lost 1 base, J lost 5 bases, and 9 bases stayed unmatched. The sequenced part of the CDR3 DNA is TGTGCCAGCAGTGAAGGGACAGGGATACAGGGGACTGAA. It specifies CASSEGTGIQGTE. The whole CDR3 reads CASSEGTGIQGTEAFF.

About this clone itself: Read sequence stops 3 residues before the CDR3 end, and the germline J gene provides the missing end. V usage is TRBV7-6 and J usage is TRBJ2-7, with unresolved D. Germline V gives CDR1 SGHVS, CDR2 FNYEAQ. CDR3 size: 14 residues. Trimming removed 2 bases at V and 5 bases at J, with 13 bases between. CDR3 DNA, as far as it was read: TGTGCCAGCAGCTTAAGGGTGGCCGAGAACGAG. This codes for CASSLRVAENE. The full CDR3 is CASSLRVAENEQYF.

Concerning this clone itself: The read stops 3 residues short of the end of the CDR3; the missing end is completed from the germline J gene. The genes are TRBV29-1 and TRBJ1-2; 7 nucleotides line up with TRBD1. The germline V gene encodes CDR1 SQVTM and CDR2 ANQGSEA. The length of the CDR3 is 16 residues. Trimming removed 1 base from V and 2 bases from J; junction bases left unmatched: 10. The CDR3: CSVEGPRGQANYGYTF. The CDR3 bases that were read are TGCAGCGTTGAAGGCCCTAGAGGACAGGCGAACTATGGC. The variable domain in full, completed from reference TRBV29-1 and TRBJ1-2, reads SAVISQKPSRDICQRGTSLTIQCQVDSQVTMMFWYRQQPGQSLTLIATANQGSEATYESGFVIDKFPISRPNLTFSTLTVSNMSPEDSSIYLCSVEGPRGQANYGYTFGSGTRLTVV.

Worth noting for this clone: Coverage ceases 3 residues before the CDR3 finishes, and the germline J gene fills in the end. V gene TRBV30 combines with J gene TRBJ2-2; D might be TRBD2 (5 bases). The V and J ends lost 3 bases and 4 bases respectively, with 9 bases between them. CDR1 is GTSNPN and CDR2 is SVGIG in the germline V gene (reference sequence). CDR3 size: 13 residues. CDR3 DNA, as far as it was read: TGTGCCTGGAGGGCACTAGTCACCGGGGAG. Amino acid sequence: CAWRALVTGE. The complete CDR3 protein is CAWRALVTGELFF. Full variable domain (rest looked up from reference TRBV30 and TRBJ2-2): SQTIHQWPATLVQPVGSPLSLECTVEGTSNPNLYWYRQAAGRGLQLLFYSVGIGQISSEVPQNLSASRPQDRQFILSSKKLLLSDSGFYLCAWRALVTGELFFGEGSRLTVL.

On this clone itself: The CDR3 extends 3 residues past the end of the read, so its final part is completed from the germline J gene. The gene calls are TRBV7-6 and TRBJ1-5, with TRBD1 matching 9 bases. V was clipped by 3 bases and J by 9 bases; unmatched bases: 3. Germline loops: CDR1 SGHVS, CDR2 FNYEAQ. This CDR3 has 13 amino acids. This CDR3 is CASSLTGGPPQHF. CDR3 DNA, as far as it was read: TGTGCCAGCAGCTTGACAGGGGGGCCGCCC.

With respect to this clone: The sequenced fragment ends 3 residues before the CDR3 boundary, so the rest is inferred from the germline J gene. V is TRBV30 and J is TRBJ1-4, with D possibly matching TRBD1 (5 bases). Trimming took off 6 bases at V and 2 bases at J, with 22 bases between the two ends. In germline, CDR1 is GTSNPN, CDR2 SVGIG (reference sequence). The CDR3 sequence is 17 residues long. CDR3 DNA, as far as it was read: TGTGCCTGCGCGCGCAATCAGGGTTGGGTGACTAATGAAAAA. This gives the protein CACARNQGWVTNEK. The entire CDR3 sequence reads CACARNQGWVTNEKLFF.

Concerning this clone: The read is 3 residues too short to cover the CDR3 end, so that end is filled in from the germline J gene. The V gene is TRBV30, the J gene TRBJ1-2, with TRBD1 matching over 8 bases. This CDR3 region has 14 residues. CDR1 and CDR2 (germline): GTSNPN, SVGIG (reference sequence). The V and J ends lost 3 bases and 7 bases, in that order; junction bases with no gene match: 10. The sequenced part of the CDR3 DNA is TGTGCCTGGAGAGCAGACAGGGGAATCTCTGGC. This sequence encodes CAWRADRGISG. The CDR3 reads in full as CAWRADRGISGYTF.

As to this clone: The CDR3 extends 3 residues past the end of the read, so its final part is completed from the germline J gene. The chain combines TRBV20-1 with TRBJ1-4; 8 bases agree with TRBD1. The CDR3 loop spans 14 amino acids. Germline V gene lookup returns CDR1 DFQATT and CDR2 SNEGSKA (reference sequence). V dropped 5 bases and J dropped 6; count of bases not matched to a gene: 8. The CDR3 reads CSAPRQGKDEKLFF. CDR3 bases read: TGCAGTGCTCCCCGACAGGGGAAGGATGAAAAA.

With regard to this clone: The read terminates 3 residues before the CDR3 end, so the remaining end is supplied by the germline J gene. The J gene is TRBJ2-3, the V gene TRBV7-9; D not resolved. Trimming left V 0 bases short and J 5 bases short, with 6 bases between. The CDR3 is made up of 13 amino acids. Germline CDR1 SEHNR, CDR2 FQNEAQ (reference sequence). Incomplete CDR3 DNA: TGTGCCAGCAGCTTAGCGCGCTTAGATACG. Translated, it gives CASSLARLDT. The CDR3 in full is CASSLARLDTQYF.

Turning to this clone: With the read ending 3 residues before the CDR3 end, the germline J gene is used to fill in that end. The chain carries TRBV19 and TRBJ2-5; D perhaps matches TRBD1 (5 bases). The V gene lost 7 bases and the J gene lost 5 bases, with 14 bases spanning the gap. This CDR3 region has 13 residues. CDR1 and CDR2 (germline): LNHDA, SQIVND (reference sequence). This CDR3 is CASKGQGHETQYF. The sequenced CDR3 bases are TGTGCCAGTAAGGGTCAGGGCCATGAGACC.

Note on this clone: The read finishes 3 residues shy of the CDR3 end, and the germline J gene is used to complete it. This rearrangement joins TRBV18 to TRBJ2-7, with TRBD2 matching over 13 bases. The V segment lost 3 bases and the J segment 5 bases; nucleotides outside the gene matches: 1. The CDR3 has 14 amino acids. The germline V gene has CDR1 KGHSH and CDR2 LQKENI. CDR3 loop: CASSPGTSGDEQYF. The part of the CDR3 DNA that was read is TGTGCCAGCTCACCCGGGACTAGCGGGGACGAG.